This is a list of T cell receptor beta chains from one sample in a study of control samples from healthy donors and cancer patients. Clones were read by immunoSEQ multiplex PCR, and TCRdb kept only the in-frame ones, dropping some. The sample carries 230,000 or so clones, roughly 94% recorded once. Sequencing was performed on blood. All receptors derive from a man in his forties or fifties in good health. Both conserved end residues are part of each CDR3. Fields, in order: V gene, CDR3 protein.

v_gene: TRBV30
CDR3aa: CARNRPHGPEAFF

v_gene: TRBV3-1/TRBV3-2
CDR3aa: CASFQGGKNIQYF

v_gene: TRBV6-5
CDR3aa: CASSPTDRERYTF

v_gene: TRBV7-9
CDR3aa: CASSPRGQGAGETQYF

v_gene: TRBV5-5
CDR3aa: CASSLDGDPNQPQHF

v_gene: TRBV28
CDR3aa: CASIRDRGRETQYF

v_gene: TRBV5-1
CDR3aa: CASSSGPQETQYF

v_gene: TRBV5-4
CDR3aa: CASSLPTGGLNTEAFF

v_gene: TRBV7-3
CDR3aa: CASSLTGISYEQYF

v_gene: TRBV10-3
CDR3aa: CAISEKAGGRNEQFF

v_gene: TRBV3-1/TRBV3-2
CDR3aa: CASSQGGQGSYGYTF

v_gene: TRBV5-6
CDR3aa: CASSSYPDREDSPLHF

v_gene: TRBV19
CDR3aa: CASSNGIDQPQHF

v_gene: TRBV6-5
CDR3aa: CASTPRLGPNTEAFF

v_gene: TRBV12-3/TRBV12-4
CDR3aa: CASTPGTYGYTF

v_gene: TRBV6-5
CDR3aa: CASGRNEQFF

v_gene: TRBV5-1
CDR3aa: CASSPGAGSRGYTF

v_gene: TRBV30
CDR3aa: CAWRGLYNEQFF

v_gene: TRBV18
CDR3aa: CASSSGQGRVDGEKLFF

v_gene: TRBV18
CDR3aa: CASSPPGRIPGTEAFF

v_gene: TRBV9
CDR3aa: CASSVRDRVQDTQYF

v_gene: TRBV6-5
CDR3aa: CASSYSAGPGYTF

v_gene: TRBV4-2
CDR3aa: CASSQEALAGSQETQYF

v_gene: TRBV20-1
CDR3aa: CSAVDKETQYF